The 24 T cell receptor beta chains given below trace back to one sample, sequenced in a study of STAT5B mutations in CD4+ large granular lymphocyte leukemia. Profiled with immunoSEQ multiplex PCR; TCRdb holds only in-frame clones, not every one. The repertoire holds roughly 30,000 clones, with around 85% as singletons. The specimen was CD4+ T cells from blood buffy coats. The source is a human donor in good health.

The chain couples TRBV29-1 to TRBJ2-1; D gene unclear. The V end was cut by 5 bases, the J end by 5 bases, with 13 bases between. In germline, CDR1 is SQVTM, CDR2 ANQGSEA. The CDR3 has 13 amino acids. CDR3 in DNA: TGCAGCGTTAAGAGAGATTGGGACAATGAGCAGTTCTTC. As protein: CSVKRDWDNEQFF.

The chain combines TRBV7-6 with TRBJ1-3; D not resolved. V dropped 1 base and J dropped 0 bases, with 7 bases sitting between them. The CDR3 runs 15 residues. CDR1 SGHVS and CDR2 FNYEAQ come from the germline V gene. The CDR3 DNA reads as TGTGCCAGCAGCTTAGGTTCCGGCTCTGGAAACACCATATATTTT. Amino acids: CASSLGSGSGNTIYF. The entire variable domain, with the rest obtained from reference TRBV7-6 and TRBJ1-3, is as follows: GAGVSQSPRYKVTKRGQDVALRCDPISGHVSLYWYRQALGQGPEFLTYFNYEAQQDKSGLPNDRFSAERPEGSISTLTIQRTEQRDSAMYRCASSLGSGSGNTIYFGEGSWLTVV.

The gene calls are TRBV6-5 and TRBJ1-1; 7 bases fit TRBD1. The CDR3 loop spans 15 amino acids. V gave up 6 bases and J gave up 2 bases; unmatched junction bases: 9. Germline assignment: CDR1 MNHEY and CDR2 SVGAGI. CDR3 in amino acids: CASREWGQLNTEAFF. The CDR3 DNA is TGTGCCAGCAGGGAATGGGGACAGCTCAACACTGAAGCTTTCTTT.

This clone appeared a few times. The chain recombines TRBV11-2 with TRBJ2-7, with 12 bases lining up with TRBD2. Germline-derived CDR1 and CDR2 are SGHAT and FQNNGV. The CDR3 consists of 16 residues. V shed 2 bases and J 4 bases; nucleotides not matched to a gene: 6. This CDR3 is CASSLTLAGGRYEQYF. The CDR3 region has the DNA TGTGCCAGCAGCTTAACACTAGCGGGGGGTAGGTACGAGCAGTACTTC.

This clone was seen only a few times. V and J are TRBV7-9 and TRBJ2-5; weak D call: TRBD2 (9 bases). V shed 7 bases and J shed 5 bases, with 29 bases lying between them. Looked up from germline, CDR1 is SEHNR and CDR2 is FQNEAQ (reference sequence). This CDR3 comprises 18 residues. As DNA, the CDR3 is TGTGCCAGCAACCAGGACAGGGCACTAGCGGGCCCGGGGGAGACCCAGTACTTC. This gives the protein CASNQDRALAGPGETQYF. The entire variable domain, with the rest obtained from reference TRBV7-9 and TRBJ2-5, is as follows: DTGVSQNPRHKITKRGQNVTFRCDPISEHNRLYWYRQTLGQGPEFLTYFQNEAQLEKSRLLSDRFSAERPKGSFSTLEIQRTEQGDSAMYLCASNQDRALAGPGETQYFGPGTRLLVL.

The CDR3, as DNA: TGTGCCAGCAGCGAAAGACTAGCGGGGGGGCGTCGGGAGACCCAGTACTTC. Encoded protein: CASSERLAGGRRETQYF. The rearrangement links TRBV5-6 to TRBJ2-5, with 14 positions matching TRBD2. J gave up 5 bases and V 4 bases, and 10 bases lay outside the gene matches. This CDR3 has 17 residues. Germline loops: CDR1 SGHDT, CDR2 YYEEEE. The full variable domain, with the rest looked up from reference TRBV5-6 and TRBJ2-5, is DAGVTQSPTHLIKTRGQQVTLRCSPKSGHDTVSWYQQALGQGPQFIFQYYEEEERQRGNFPDRFSGHQFPNYSSELNVNALLLGDSALYLCASSERLAGGRRETQYFGPGTRLLVL.

The chain couples TRBV2 to TRBJ2-5; perhaps TRBD2 as D (5 bases). The germline CDR1 and CDR2 sequences are SNHLY and FYNNEI. V shed 1 base and J shed 1 base, with 16 bases lying between them. The CDR3 totals 17 residues. In DNA form, the CDR3 reads TGTGCCAGCAGTGAAGGGACCCGGAGGATGGGCCAAGAGACCCAGTACTTC. Translated: CASSEGTRRMGQETQYF.

The chain is built from TRBV6-5 and TRBJ1-1; D perhaps matches TRBD1 (6 bases). Looked up from germline, CDR1 is MNHEY and CDR2 is SVGAGI. V was shortened by 4 bases and J by 7 bases, with 19 bases between the two germline ends. The CDR3 is 15 residues long. In DNA form, the CDR3 reads TGTGCCAGCAGTTTTAGATCTATAACAGGGCGTGAAGCTTTCTTT. Amino acid sequence: CASSFRSITGREAFF.

J is TRBJ2-1 and V is TRBV10-2; a possible D gene is TRBD2 (6 bases). Germline-derived CDR1 and CDR2 are WSHSY and SAAADI. The CDR3 runs to 15 residues. Trimming took 0 bases from V and 8 from J, leaving 14 bases between them. CDR3 in amino acids: CASSESGGIGHEQFF. CDR3 in DNA: TGCGCCAGCAGTGAGTCGGGCGGGATTGGTCATGAGCAGTTCTTC.

The chain employs TRBV19 and TRBJ1-3; unclear D gene. Germline V lookup: CDR1 LNHDA, CDR2 SQIVND (reference sequence). The CDR3 extends over 15 amino acids. Trimming removed 5 bases at V and 1 base at J, with 12 bases between. The CDR3 nucleotides read TGTGCCAGTAGTTGGACGGGCGTATCTGGAAACACCATATATTTT. Its translation is CASSWTGVSGNTIYF.

This clone was seen just once. The chain recombines TRBV4-1 with TRBJ2-3; the D gene is possibly TRBD1 (6 bases). Trimming pared 4 bases from V and 2 bases from J, leaving 16 bases between. Germline values: CDR1 MGHRA, CDR2 YSYEKL. The length of the CDR3 is 16 residues. The CDR3 DNA reads TGCGCCAGCAGCCCAGGTACAGGACAGCTCACAGATACGCAGTATTTT. Its protein is CASSPGTGQLTDTQYF.

The chain joins TRBV11-2 to TRBJ1-2; 8 positions agree with TRBD1. Germline CDR1 is SGHAT and CDR2 is FQNNGV. V was pared by 4 bases and J by 5 bases, with 9 bases of the junction left unmatched. This CDR3 has 15 amino acids. The CDR3 DNA reads as TGTGCCAGCAGCTCCACCGGGACAGGCCATTATGGCTACACCTTC. Translating it yields CASSSTGTGHYGYTF.

The chain is built from TRBV20-1 and TRBJ2-3; D ambiguous. V was clipped by 7 bases and J by 6 bases, with 11 bases between them. Germline-derived CDR1 and CDR2 are DFQATT and SNEGSKA (reference sequence). There are 11 residues in the CDR3. The CDR3 loop is CSVSRLDTQYF. For the CDR3, the DNA is TGCAGTGTTAGCCGACTGGATACGCAGTATTTT.

This chain joins TRBV7-8 and TRBJ2-1; D gene uncertain. V lost 5 bases to trimming and J lost 9 bases, with 17 bases between them. This CDR3 spans 14 amino acids. The V gene's germline CDR1 is SGHVS and CDR2 FQNEAQ. CDR3 protein: CASSLDPRWGEQFF. The CDR3 nucleotides read TGTGCCAGCAGCCTGGACCCCCGATGGGGTGAGCAGTTCTTC.

This clone was found once. This chain connects TRBV30 to TRBJ2-2; a weak D match, TRBD1 (6 bases). V lost 0 bases to trimming and J lost 2 bases, with 13 bases between them. Germline V gene data show CDR1 as GTSNPN and CDR2 as SVGIG (reference sequence). The CDR3 spans 16 residues. In nucleotides, the CDR3 is TGTGCCTGGAGTGTAGACAGGCAGCGTAACACCGGGGAGCTGTTTTTT. Translating it yields CAWSVDRQRNTGELFF.

This chain joins TRBV5-6 and TRBJ2-3, with 8 bases identical to TRBD2. CDR1 and CDR2 from the germline V gene are SGHDT and YYEEEE. V gave up 10 bases and J gave up 8 bases; unmatched junction bases: 12. This CDR3 comprises 13 residues. The CDR3 DNA reads as TGTGCCGGGGGACTAGGCCAATTAGGTACGCAGTATTTT. Translation: CAGGLGQLGTQYF.

The rearrangement links TRBV10-2 to TRBJ1-3; 8 positions match TRBD1. The V gene end was trimmed by 8 bases and the J gene end by 6 bases; junction bases not matched to a gene: 9. CDR3 length: 14 amino acids. Per germline, CDR1 WSHSY and CDR2 SAAADI. Here the CDR3 reads CASRTGGTENTIYF. The CDR3 DNA sequence: TGCGCCAGCCGTACAGGGGGAACGGAAAACACCATATATTTT.

CDR3 amino acids: CSAQPQETQYF. The CDR3 DNA is TGCAGTGCTCAACCGCAAGAGACCCAGTACTTC. This sequence joins TRBV20-1 and TRBJ2-5, with D uncertain. The V end was cut by 5 bases, the J end by 2 bases, with 6 bases between. The germline V gene encodes CDR1 DFQATT and CDR2 SNEGSKA (reference sequence). This CDR3 has 11 amino acids.

The V gene is TRBV7-2, the J gene TRBJ1-5; maybe TRBD1 (6 bases). The CDR3 is 15 residues long. V was cut by 5 bases and J by 0 bases, with 11 bases left in between. Germline CDR1 SGHTA, CDR2 FQGNSA. Here the CDR3 DNA reads TGTGCCAGCAGCCCCAGGACAGTTAGCAATCAGCCCCAGCATTTT. As protein: CASSPRTVSNQPQHF.

V gene TRBV6-1 combines with J gene TRBJ2-2; D not resolved. V was trimmed by 6 bases and J by 4 bases, leaving 12 bases between them. CDR1 is MNHNS and CDR2 is SASEGT in the germline V gene. The CDR3 spans 14 residues. The CDR3 nucleotides are TGTGCCAGCAGGCCCGATTGGACCACCGGGGAGCTGTTTTTT. It codes for CASRPDWTTGELFF.

The gene calls are TRBV30 and TRBJ1-2; no reliable D call. The V end was cut by 7 bases, the J end by 4 bases, with 10 bases between. Looked up from germline, CDR1 is GTSNPN and CDR2 is SVGIG (reference sequence). This CDR3 comprises 11 residues. The CDR3 DNA reads as TGTGCCTATGCCATGGGCTATGGCTACACCTTC. This codes for CAYAMGYGYTF.

The chain employs TRBV11-2 and TRBJ2-3, with 13 positions matching TRBD2. This CDR3 has 16 amino acids. Germline CDR1 reads SGHAT; CDR2 reads FQNNGV. V lost 5 bases to trimming and J lost 3 bases; unmatched junction nucleotides: 5. CDR3 nucleotides: TGTGCCAGCAGCCAAACTAGCGGGAGGGGGACAGATACGCAGTATTTT. This encodes CASSQTSGRGTDTQYF.

The chain combines TRBV6-5 with TRBJ1-3, with TRBD1 matching over 7 bases. Germline V lookup: CDR1 MNHEY, CDR2 SVGAGI. This CDR3 spans 14 amino acids. V shed 5 bases and J 4 bases; nucleotides not matched to a gene: 5. CDR3 in DNA: TGTGCCAGCAGTATCACAGGGGCCGGAAACACCATATATTTT. Protein: CASSITGAGNTIYF.

The gene calls are TRBV12-5 and TRBJ2-1; TRBD2 aligns across 15 bases. With V trimmed by 7 bases and J by 9 bases, 7 bases remained unmatched. This CDR3 has 15 residues. Germline CDR1 LGHNT, CDR2 FRNRAP. The CDR3 bases are TGTGCTAGTGCCTGGGGGACTAGCGGGGGGCCTGAGCAGTTCTTC. Translating gives CASAWGTSGGPEQFF.